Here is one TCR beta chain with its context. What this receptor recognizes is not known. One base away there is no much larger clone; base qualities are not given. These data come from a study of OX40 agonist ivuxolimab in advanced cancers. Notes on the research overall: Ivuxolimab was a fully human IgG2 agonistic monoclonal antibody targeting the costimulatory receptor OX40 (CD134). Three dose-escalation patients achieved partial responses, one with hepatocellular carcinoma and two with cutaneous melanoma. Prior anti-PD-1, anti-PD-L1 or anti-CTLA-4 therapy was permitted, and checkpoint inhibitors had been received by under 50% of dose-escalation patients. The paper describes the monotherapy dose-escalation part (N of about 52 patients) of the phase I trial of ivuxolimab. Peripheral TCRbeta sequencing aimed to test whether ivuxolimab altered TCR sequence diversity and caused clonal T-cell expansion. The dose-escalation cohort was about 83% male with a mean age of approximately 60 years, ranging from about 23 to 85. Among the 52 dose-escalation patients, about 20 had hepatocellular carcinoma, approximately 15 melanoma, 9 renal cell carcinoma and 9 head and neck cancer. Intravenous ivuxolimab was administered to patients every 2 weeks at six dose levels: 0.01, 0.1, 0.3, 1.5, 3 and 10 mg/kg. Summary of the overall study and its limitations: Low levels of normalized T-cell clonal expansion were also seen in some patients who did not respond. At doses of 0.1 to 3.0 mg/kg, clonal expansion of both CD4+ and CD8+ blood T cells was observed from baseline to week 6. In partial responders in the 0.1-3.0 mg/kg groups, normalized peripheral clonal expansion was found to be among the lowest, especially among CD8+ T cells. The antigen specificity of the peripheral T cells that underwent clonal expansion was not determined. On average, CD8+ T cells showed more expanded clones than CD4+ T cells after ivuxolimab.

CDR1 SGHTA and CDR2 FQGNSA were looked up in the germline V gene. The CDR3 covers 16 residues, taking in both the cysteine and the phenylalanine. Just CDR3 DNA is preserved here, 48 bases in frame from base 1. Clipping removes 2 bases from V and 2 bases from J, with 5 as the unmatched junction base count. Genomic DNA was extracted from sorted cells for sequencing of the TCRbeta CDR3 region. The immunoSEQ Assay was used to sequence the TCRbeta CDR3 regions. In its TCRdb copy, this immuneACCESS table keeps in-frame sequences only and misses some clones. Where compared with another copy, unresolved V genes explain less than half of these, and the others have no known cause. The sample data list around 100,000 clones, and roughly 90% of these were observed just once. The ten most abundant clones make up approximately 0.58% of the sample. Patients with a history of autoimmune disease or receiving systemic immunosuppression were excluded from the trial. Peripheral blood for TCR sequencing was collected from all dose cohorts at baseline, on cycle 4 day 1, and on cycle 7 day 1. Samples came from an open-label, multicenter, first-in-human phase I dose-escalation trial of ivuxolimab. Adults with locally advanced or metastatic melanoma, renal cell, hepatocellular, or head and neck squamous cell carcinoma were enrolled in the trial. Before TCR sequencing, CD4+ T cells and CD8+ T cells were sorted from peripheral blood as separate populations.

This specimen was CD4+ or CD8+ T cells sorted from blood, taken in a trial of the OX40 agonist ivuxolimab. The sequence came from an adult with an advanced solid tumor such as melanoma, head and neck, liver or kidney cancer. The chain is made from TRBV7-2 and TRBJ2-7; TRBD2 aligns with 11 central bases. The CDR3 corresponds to CASSLPKTSGTYEQYF. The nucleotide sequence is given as TGTGCCAGCAGCTTACCGAAGACTAGCGGGACCTACGAGCAGTACTTC.